The clone carrying this TCR beta chain was observed a few times. No antigen is known for it. The data were taken from a study of T cell repertoires in cytomegalovirus infection. In the study overall: Alongside well-studied HLA-B-restricted CMV epitopes, recently identified HLA-C-restricted CMV epitopes were also used. Signatures in public TCR beta sequences pointed to both CMV infection and matching HLA type.

The CDR3 runs to 14 residues. The V gene lost 0 bases and the J gene lost 3 bases, with 9 bases spanning the gap. Germline V gene lookup returns CDR1 MNHEY and CDR2 SMNVEV (reference sequence). One entry per CDR3 protein, called by TCRdb with MiXCR from the reads. This sample has approximately 280,000 distinct CDR3 sequences; around 20% occur once, and the top ten carry approximately 19%. V gene TRBV27 combines with J gene TRBJ2-7; the D gene is possibly TRBD2 (5 bases). This specimen was cultured PBMCs, taken from culture after CMV antigen stimulation. This receptor was obtained from a human donor in good health (CMV status not recorded). Some clones in this sample may be carry-over from other donors' samples. CDR3 amino acids: CASSLSGGLYEQYV. The CDR3 coding sequence is TGTGCCAGCAGTTTATCGGGCGGACTCTACGAGCAGTACGTC.